This entry lists 23 T cell receptor beta chains sequenced from one sample in a study of blood T cell repertoires in COVID-19. Some clones are missing from TCRdb's copy, which holds only in-frame ones; the method was immunoSEQ multiplex PCR. Of roughly 150,000 clones in the sample, 65% to 85% were seen once. The sequenced material came from peripheral blood. The receptors here all came from an elderly woman with acute or convalescent COVID-19.

The rearrangement joins TRBV7-9 to TRBJ2-7; weak D call: TRBD1 (6 bases). Per the germline V gene, CDR1 is SEHNR and CDR2 is FQNEAQ (reference sequence). Deletions cut 7 bases from V and 2 bases from J, with 9 bases between. The CDR3 sequence is 12 residues long. The CDR3 coding sequence is TGTGCCAGCACCAGGGACACCTACGAGCAGTACTTC. It encodes CASTRDTYEQYF.

By share, this clone ranks as large. The V and J genes are TRBV11-2 and TRBJ1-2; D is perhaps TRBD1 (5 bases). The CDR3 covers 15 residues. Trimming stripped 2 bases from V and 0 bases from J, with 10 bases between. Germline loops: CDR1 SGHAT, CDR2 FQNNGV. CDR3 loop: CASSLMGGANYGYTF. CDR3 nucleotides: TGTGCCAGCAGCTTAATGGGGGGAGCTAACTATGGCTACACCTTC.

The chain combines TRBV3-1 (or the pseudogene TRBV3-2) with TRBJ2-1; D might be TRBD2 (5 bases). Trimming took 1 base from V and 0 from J, leaving 7 bases between them. CDR1 and CDR2 (germline): LGHDT, YNNKEL (reference sequence). The CDR3 totals 15 residues. As DNA, the CDR3 is TGTGCCAGCAGCCAAGGAGGGAGCTCCTACAATGAGCAGTTCTTC. Translation gives CASSQGGSSYNEQFF.

The genes are TRBV5-1 and TRBJ2-3; D gene ambiguous. Looked up from germline, CDR1 is SGHRS and CDR2 is YFSETQ. CDR3 length: 15 amino acids. The ends were cut back, 3 bases at V and 2 bases at J, with 13 bases in the middle. For the CDR3, the DNA is TGCGCCAGCAGCTGGGTGACGGGTAACACAGATACGCAGTATTTT. Encoded protein: CASSWVTGNTDTQYF. Filled out from reference TRBV5-1 and TRBJ2-3, the complete variable domain reads KAGVTQTPRYLIKTRGQQVTLSCSPISGHRSVSWYQQTPGQGLQFLFEYFSETQRNKGNFPGRFSGRQFSNSRSEMNVSTLELGDSALYLCASSWVTGNTDTQYFGPGTRLTVL.

The chain carries TRBV19 and TRBJ1-2; TRBD1 aligns across 7 bases. This CDR3 has 13 amino acids. V lost 5 bases, J lost 9 bases, and 9 bases stayed unmatched. Germline V gives CDR1 LNHDA, CDR2 SQIVND (reference sequence). The CDR3 is CASSPPDRESYTF. CDR3 DNA: TGTGCCAGTAGTCCCCCCGACAGGGAGAGCTACACCTTC.

The V call is TRBV27, the J call TRBJ1-2; possibly TRBD1 for D (6 bases). The germline V and J ends were trimmed by 7 bases and 5 bases, with 14 bases remaining between them. The CDR3 covers 13 residues. From germline, CDR1 is MNHEY and CDR2 SMNVEV (reference sequence). Here the CDR3 DNA reads TGTGCCAGCACCGTGGACAGAACTTATGGCTACACCTTC. Translation gives CASTVDRTYGYTF.

This chain connects TRBV19 to TRBJ1-1, with 9 bases identical to TRBD1. Germline V gives CDR1 LNHDA, CDR2 SQIVND (reference sequence). Trimming cost V 2 bases and J 6 bases; bases outside gene matches: 4. The CDR3 is 14 residues long. The CDR3 loop is CASSIWDRVSEAFF. Written as DNA, the CDR3 is TGTGCCAGTAGTATATGGGACAGGGTGTCTGAAGCTTTCTTT.

The J gene is TRBJ1-6, the V gene TRBV28; D gene ambiguous. The CDR3 runs 15 residues. Per germline, CDR1 MDHEN and CDR2 SYDVKM. Trimming removed 2 bases at V and 7 bases at J, with 12 bases between. The CDR3 nucleotides read TGTGCCAGCAGTTTAACGGCAGGATTAAATTCACCCCTCCACTTT. This encodes CASSLTAGLNSPLHF.

This chain joins TRBV4-1 and TRBJ2-6; a possible D gene is TRBD2 (5 bases). Germline V gene sequence: CDR1 MGHRA, CDR2 YSYEKL. CDR3 length: 16 amino acids. V gave up 1 base and J gave up 0 bases, with 7 bases separating them. The CDR3 here is CASSQGRASGANVLTF. The CDR3 bases are TGCGCCAGCAGCCAAGGGCGGGCCTCTGGGGCCAACGTCCTGACTTTC.

V and J are TRBV29-1 and TRBJ1-1; 9 nucleotides agree with TRBD1. V trimming: 7 bases; J trimming: 1 base; junction bases outside the gene matches: 13. Germline assignment: CDR1 SQVTM and CDR2 ANQGSEA. There are 16 residues in the CDR3. Written as DNA, the CDR3 is TGCAGCGCTGGGGGACAGGGTGGCAGTTCGAACACTGAAGCTTTCTTT. Translating it yields CSAGGQGGSSNTEAFF.

This sequence joins TRBV20-1 and TRBJ1-2; D is ambiguous. The V gene lost 3 bases and the J gene lost 5 bases, with 7 bases spanning the gap. The CDR3 sequence is 11 residues long. Per the germline V gene, CDR1 is DFQATT and CDR2 is SNEGSKA (reference sequence). CDR3: CSASNFYGYTF. CDR3 DNA: TGCAGTGCTAGTAACTTTTATGGCTACACCTTC.

The V gene is TRBV7-2, the J gene TRBJ1-2, with D possibly TRBD1 on 6 matching bases. CDR1 is SGHTA and CDR2 is FQGNSA in the germline V gene. The CDR3 runs to 16 residues. V gave up 5 bases and J gave up 2 bases, with 18 bases separating them. In nucleotides, the CDR3 is TGTGCCAGCAGCGCATGGACAGTAACAAAAAACTATGGCTACACCTTC. Translating gives CASSAWTVTKNYGYTF.

This sequence joins TRBV28 and TRBJ2-7, with TRBD2 matching over 13 bases. CDR1 is MDHEN and CDR2 is SYDVKM in the germline V gene. The CDR3 runs to 15 residues. J gave up 11 bases and V 2 bases, and 9 bases lay outside the gene matches. The CDR3 DNA sequence: TGTGCCAGCAGTTTAACTAGCGGGAGGGCCGGTCGGGAGTACTTC. This codes for CASSLTSGRAGREYF.

CDR3 residues: CASSPTNSEAYGYTF. The CDR3 coding sequence is TGCGCCAGCAGCCCCACAAACTCGGAGGCGTATGGCTACACCTTC. The chain employs TRBV4-1 and TRBJ1-2; D call uncertain. Trimming removed 4 bases from V and 5 bases from J, with 17 bases in between. The CDR3 has 15 residues. CDR1 is MGHRA, CDR2 YSYEKL, per germline.

DNA for the CDR3: TGTGCCTGGAGTGTAGGGGTAAAGCAGTTCTTC. Residues: CAWSVGVKQFF. The rearrangement uses TRBV30 and TRBJ2-1; a weak D match, TRBD1 (5 bases). The CDR3 extends over 11 amino acids. Germline V gives CDR1 GTSNPN, CDR2 SVGIG (reference sequence). V was trimmed by 0 bases and J by 11 bases, leaving 8 bases between them.

V is TRBV9 and J is TRBJ2-2; 9 bases fit TRBD1. V was pared by 3 bases and J by 6 bases, with 6 bases of the junction left unmatched. CDR3 length equals 15 residues. In germline, CDR1 is SGDLS, CDR2 YYNGEE. The CDR3 region has the DNA TGTGCCAGCAGCGCGGTTACAGGGGGCGCCGGGGAGCTGTTTTTT. It codes for CASSAVTGGAGELFF.

In its sample, this clone was seen a few times. This chain connects TRBV19 to TRBJ1-5; 10 positions match TRBD1. Losses at the gene ends were 7 bases for V and 1 base for J; bases not matched to a gene: 7. The CDR3 runs 16 residues. Germline values: CDR1 LNHDA, CDR2 SQIVND (reference sequence). The CDR3 loop reads CASMGDRGRSNQPQHF. CDR3 DNA sequence: TGTGCCAGTATGGGGGACAGGGGACGGAGCAATCAGCCCCAGCATTTT.

The genes are TRBV5-1 and TRBJ2-5, with 7 bases fitting TRBD1. V lost 4 bases to trimming and J lost 2 bases; unmatched junction nucleotides: 11. Germline lookup yields CDR1 SGHRS and CDR2 YFSETQ. The CDR3 length is 16 residues. Here the CDR3 reads CASSHGTAITQETQYF. The CDR3 DNA reads as TGCGCCAGCAGCCATGGGACAGCTATAACACAAGAGACCCAGTACTTC. The full variable domain, rest sourced from reference TRBV5-1 and TRBJ2-5, is KAGVTQTPRYLIKTRGQQVTLSCSPISGHRSVSWYQQTPGQGLQFLFEYFSETQRNKGNFPGRFSGRQFSNSRSEMNVSTLELGDSALYLCASSHGTAITQETQYFGPGTRLLVL.

This clone was detected a few times. The rearrangement uses TRBV5-1 and TRBJ2-7, with 11 bases that match TRBD2. Trimming took 4 bases from V and 3 from J; bases not matched to a gene: 6. The CDR3 covers 15 residues. Germline loops: CDR1 SGHRS, CDR2 YFSETQ. In DNA form, the CDR3 reads TGCGCCAGCAGCCGGCGACTAGCGGGGAGCTACGAGCAGTACTTC. Translated, it gives CASSRRLAGSYEQYF.

This sequence joins TRBV30 and TRBJ1-5; tentative D call: TRBD1 (6 bases). Germline CDR1 and CDR2: GTSNPN and SVGIG (reference sequence). The CDR3 has 14 amino acids. V gave up 6 bases and J gave up 0 bases, with 12 bases separating them. The CDR3 loop is CACQTGTSNQPQHF. As DNA, the CDR3 is TGTGCCTGCCAAACAGGGACTAGCAATCAGCCCCAGCATTTT.

The J gene is TRBJ2-1, the V gene TRBV18, with 14 nucleotides matching TRBD2. The germline gives CDR1 KGHSH, CDR2 LQKENI. V was clipped by 2 bases and J by 3 bases; unmatched bases: 6. The CDR3 totals 18 residues. CDR3 sequence (DNA): TGTGCCAGCTCACCAGGACTAGCGGGAGGACTAGGCTACAATGAGCAGTTCTTC. Translated: CASSPGLAGGLGYNEQFF.

The chain recombines TRBV19 with TRBJ2-2, with TRBD2 as a possible D gene (5 bases). The CDR3 spans 14 residues. The V gene's germline CDR1 is LNHDA and CDR2 SQIVND (reference sequence). The ends were cut back, 3 bases at V and 9 bases at J, with 14 bases in the middle. CDR3: CASSMGAGRRELFF. The CDR3 nucleotides are TGTGCCAGTAGTATGGGAGCAGGTCGTCGGGAGCTGTTTTTT.

The chain links TRBV7-3 to TRBJ1-3; 8 bases match TRBD1. The CDR3 is made up of 15 amino acids. The V and J ends lost 5 bases and 2 bases, in that order; junction bases with no gene match: 5. Germline V gives CDR1 SGHTA, CDR2 FQGTGA. CDR3 in amino acids: CASSIDRGTGNTIYF. The CDR3 bases are TGTGCCAGCAGCATCGACAGGGGAACTGGAAACACCATATATTTT.